What follows are 15 T cell receptor beta chains derived from one specimen sequenced in a study of PD-1 blockade in classical Hodgkin lymphoma. Only in-frame clones appear in the TCRdb table, and some are missing; sequencing was by immunoSEQ multiplex PCR. The data hold over 60,000 clones, with 70% to 80% observed a single time. Each of the patients experienced relapse following autologous stem cell transplantation, and their brentuximab vedotin exposure differed. The sequencing here drew on peripheral blood mononuclear cells (PBMCs), taken before the second cycle of nivolumab. The receptors here all came from a human donor with classical Hodgkin lymphoma.

This clone appeared a few times. CDR3 bases: TGTGCCAGAAGCTCCTTCCCCCCCTTGAGCGGGAGGGCCCTATCCTACGAGCAGTACTTC. This codes for CARSSFPPLSGRALSYEQYF. This chain links TRBV5-3 with TRBJ2-7; TRBD2 agrees at 10 bases. TRBV5-3 is given ORF status, its function remaining uncertain. J lost 1 base, V lost 3 bases, and 19 bases had no gene match. CDR3 length equals 20 residues.

This chain links TRBV5-4 with TRBJ1-2, with a possible D match to TRBD1 (5 bases). This CDR3 comprises 14 residues. Germline V gene lookup returns CDR1 SGHNT and CDR2 YYREEE (reference sequence). Deletions cut 4 bases from V and 4 bases from J, with 14 bases between. The CDR3 protein is CASSQMGELYGYTF. CDR3 bases: TGTGCCAGCAGCCAGATGGGGGAACTCTATGGCTACACCTTC.

This chain uses TRBV10-2 with TRBJ2-6; possibly TRBD2 for D (5 bases). CDR1 is WSHSY and CDR2 is SAAADI in the germline V gene. The CDR3 covers 17 residues. V was cut by 3 bases and J by 2 bases, with 14 bases left in between. CDR3 nucleotide sequence: TGCGCCAGCAGTGATAATAGCGACCCCGCTGGGGCCAACGTCCTGACTTTC. As protein: CASSDNSDPAGANVLTF.

The genes are TRBV15 and TRBJ1-1; D call uncertain. The CDR3 sequence is 13 residues long. V dropped 3 bases and J dropped 1 base, with 6 bases sitting between them. Germline V gene data show CDR1 as LNHNV and CDR2 as YYDKDF (reference sequence). This CDR3 reads CATSREGNTEAFF. CDR3 nucleotide sequence: TGTGCCACCAGCAGGGAGGGGAACACTGAAGCTTTCTTT.

This rearrangement joins TRBV27 to TRBJ2-1; TRBD2 matches 9 bases. The length of the CDR3 is 17 residues. Germline V CDR1 and CDR2: MNHEY, SMNVEV (reference sequence). The ends lost 5 bases at V and 0 bases at J; junction bases unmatched: 8. The CDR3 protein is CASSPSGGFSSYNEQFF. In DNA, the CDR3 is TGTGCCAGCAGTCCGAGCGGGGGGTTCAGCTCCTACAATGAGCAGTTCTTC.

V is TRBV6-6 and J is TRBJ1-3, with D uncertain. This CDR3 spans 15 amino acids. Germline V lookup: CDR1 MNHNY, CDR2 SVGAGI (reference sequence). The V end lost 0 bases, the J end lost 5 bases, and 11 bases lay between the germline ends. CDR3 nucleotides: TGTGCCAGCAGTTACTCGGGCAGCCCTAGAAACACCATATATTTT. Amino acids: CASSYSGSPRNTIYF.

This sequence joins TRBV5-5 and TRBJ1-5; unclear D gene. With 2 bases removed from V and 1 base from J, the gap between germline ends came to 10 bases. The CDR3 sequence is 15 residues long. Germline assignment: CDR1 SGHKS and CDR2 YYEKEE (reference sequence). CDR3 sequence: CASSLSAVSNQPQHF. DNA of the CDR3: TGTGCCAGCAGCTTATCAGCAGTGAGCAATCAGCCCCAGCATTTT. The variable domain in full, completed from reference TRBV5-5 and TRBJ1-5, reads DAGVTQSPTHLIKTRGQQVTLRCSPISGHKSVSWYQQVLGQGPQFIFQYYEKEERGRGNFPDRFSARQFPNYSSELNVNALLLGDSALYLCASSLSAVSNQPQHFGDGTRLSIL.

V usage is TRBV5-1 and J usage is TRBJ2-3, with TRBD1 matching 8 bases. The V and J ends lost 4 bases and 5 bases, in that order; junction bases with no gene match: 12. The CDR3 loop spans 16 amino acids. Germline assignment: CDR1 SGHRS and CDR2 YFSETQ. CDR3 in amino acids: CASSASGGSAGDTQYF. The DNA for the CDR3 is TGCGCCAGCAGCGCGTCAGGGGGCTCCGCCGGAGATACGCAGTATTTT.

This clone has only a few counts. The chain couples TRBV5-1 to TRBJ1-2; 9 nucleotides line up with TRBD1. The V gene's germline CDR1 is SGHRS and CDR2 YFSETQ. With V trimmed by 2 bases and J by 7 bases, 3 bases remained unmatched. This CDR3 comprises 13 residues. The DNA of the CDR3 is TGCGCCAGCAGCTTTACAGGGGGCGCTGGCTACACCTTC. It translates to CASSFTGGAGYTF.

CDR3: CASSSGDQPQHF. DNA of the CDR3: TGTGCCAGCAGCTCCGGGGATCAGCCCCAGCATTTT. V gene TRBV5-6 combines with J gene TRBJ1-5, with D unclear. Germline assignment: CDR1 SGHDT and CDR2 YYEEEE. The CDR3 is 12 amino acids. V lost 3 bases, J lost 5 bases, and 6 bases lay in between.

The rearrangement uses TRBV30 and TRBJ1-1, with 8 positions matching TRBD1. V shed 4 bases and J 0 bases; nucleotides not matched to a gene: 10. The CDR3 consists of 16 residues. Germline assignment: CDR1 GTSNPN and CDR2 SVGIG (reference sequence). DNA for the CDR3: TGTGCCTGGACCCCCAGGACAGGGCCAATGAACACTGAAGCTTTCTTT. It specifies CAWTPRTGPMNTEAFF.

The J gene is TRBJ2-7, the V gene TRBV19; possible D gene TRBD2, 7 bases. The CDR3 extends over 14 amino acids. V gave up 6 bases and J gave up 4 bases, with 16 bases separating them. Germline V gene sequence: CDR1 LNHDA, CDR2 SQIVND (reference sequence). CDR3 nucleotide sequence: TGTGCCAGTAGCCCTTGGGGGGGCCAGTACGAGCAGTACTTC. It yields the protein CASSPWGGQYEQYF. The entire variable domain, with the rest obtained from reference TRBV19 and TRBJ2-7, is as follows: DGGITQSPKYLFRKEGQNVTLSCEQNLNHDAMYWYRQDPGQGLRLIYYSQIVNDFQKGDIAEGYSVSREKKESFPLTVTSAQKNPTAFYLCASSPWGGQYEQYFGPGTRLTVT.

The chain uses TRBV10-2 and TRBJ1-2; D unresolved. Germline CDR1 and CDR2: WSHSY and SAAADI. Trimming pared 7 bases from V and 7 bases from J, leaving 13 bases between. The CDR3 is 12 amino acids. CDR3 in DNA: TGCGCCAGCACCGACAAGTTGGGTGGCTACACCTTC. This sequence encodes CASTDKLGGYTF.

The sample holds a few counts of this clone. The chain couples TRBV12-5 to TRBJ2-4; D perhaps matches TRBD1 (6 bases). Germline CDR1 is LGHNT and CDR2 is FRNRAP. Trimming removed 1 base from V and 3 bases from J, with 13 bases in between. This CDR3 spans 16 amino acids. The CDR3 loop reads CASGLGQAQGKNIQYF. Written as DNA, the CDR3 is TGTGCTAGTGGTTTGGGACAGGCACAGGGCAAAAACATTCAGTACTTC.

The V and J genes are TRBV11-3 and TRBJ2-7; 11 bases are shared with TRBD2. V shed 5 bases, J shed 5 bases, and the junction held 8 bases outside the gene matches. The CDR3 is made up of 15 amino acids. Germline V CDR1 and CDR2: SGHNT, YENEEA. The CDR3 DNA is TGTGCCAGCAGCATACCGACTAGCGGGGTTGACGAGCAGTACTTC. Residues: CASSIPTSGVDEQYF.